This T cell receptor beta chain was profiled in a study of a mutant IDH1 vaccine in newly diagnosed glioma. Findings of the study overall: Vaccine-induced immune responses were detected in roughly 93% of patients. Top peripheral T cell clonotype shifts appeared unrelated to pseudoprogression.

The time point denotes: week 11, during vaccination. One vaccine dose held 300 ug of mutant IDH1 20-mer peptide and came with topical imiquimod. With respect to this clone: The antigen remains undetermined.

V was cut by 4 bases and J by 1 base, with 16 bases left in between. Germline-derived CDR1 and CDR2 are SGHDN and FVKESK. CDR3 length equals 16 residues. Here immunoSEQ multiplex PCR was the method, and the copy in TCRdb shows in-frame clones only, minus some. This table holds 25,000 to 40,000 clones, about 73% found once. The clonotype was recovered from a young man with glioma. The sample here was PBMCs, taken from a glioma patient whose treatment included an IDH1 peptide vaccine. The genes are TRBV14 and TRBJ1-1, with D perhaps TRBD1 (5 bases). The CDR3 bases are TGTGCCAGCAGCCCTCGAGGGGTGAGTGGGAACACTGAAGCTTTCTTT. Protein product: CASSPRGVSGNTEAFF. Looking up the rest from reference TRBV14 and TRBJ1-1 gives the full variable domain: EAGVTQFPSHSVIEKGQTVTLRCDPISGHDNLYWYRRVMGKEIKFLLHFVKESKQDESGMPNNRFLAERTGGTYSTLKVQPAELEDSGVYFCASSPRGVSGNTEAFFGQGTRLTVV.